This T cell receptor beta chain comes out of a study of blood T cells in healthy people across ages. Together with a sample-barcoded 5' primer, a J-beta primer mix was included in a second PCR lasting about 7 to 12 cycles. TCRdb itself ran the 5' RACE reads through MiXCR, one entry per CDR3 protein. This table has 1.6 million or so distinct CDR3 sequences, around 36% appearing once. This clonotype was seen more than once but under ten times. Trimming removed 5 bases from V and 3 bases from J, with 12 bases in between. The CDR3 sequence is 14 residues long. CDR1 SGHTA and CDR2 FQGTGA come from the germline V gene.

The V gene is TRBV7-3, the J gene TRBJ2-3; D is possibly TRBD2 (6 bases). This clonotype was sampled from a young woman in good health. Sequenced material: blood. The chain's CDR3 is CASSPTRQTDTQYF. In DNA, the CDR3 is TGTGCCAGCAGCCCGACTAGGCAGACAGATACGCAGTATTTT.